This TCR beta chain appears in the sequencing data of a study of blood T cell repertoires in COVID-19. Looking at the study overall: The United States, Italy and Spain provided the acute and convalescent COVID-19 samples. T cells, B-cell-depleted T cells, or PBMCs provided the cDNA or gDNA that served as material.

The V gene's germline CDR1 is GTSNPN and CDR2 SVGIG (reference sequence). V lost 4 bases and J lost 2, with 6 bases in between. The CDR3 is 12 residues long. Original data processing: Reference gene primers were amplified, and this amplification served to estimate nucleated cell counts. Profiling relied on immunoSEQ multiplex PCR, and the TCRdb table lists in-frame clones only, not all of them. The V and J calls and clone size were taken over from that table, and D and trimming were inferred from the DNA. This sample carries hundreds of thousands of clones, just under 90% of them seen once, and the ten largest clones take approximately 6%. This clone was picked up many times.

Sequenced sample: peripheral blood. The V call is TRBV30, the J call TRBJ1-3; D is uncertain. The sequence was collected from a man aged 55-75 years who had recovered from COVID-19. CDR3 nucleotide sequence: TGTGCCTGGACTCACACTGGAAACACCATATATTTT. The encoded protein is CAWTHTGNTIYF.